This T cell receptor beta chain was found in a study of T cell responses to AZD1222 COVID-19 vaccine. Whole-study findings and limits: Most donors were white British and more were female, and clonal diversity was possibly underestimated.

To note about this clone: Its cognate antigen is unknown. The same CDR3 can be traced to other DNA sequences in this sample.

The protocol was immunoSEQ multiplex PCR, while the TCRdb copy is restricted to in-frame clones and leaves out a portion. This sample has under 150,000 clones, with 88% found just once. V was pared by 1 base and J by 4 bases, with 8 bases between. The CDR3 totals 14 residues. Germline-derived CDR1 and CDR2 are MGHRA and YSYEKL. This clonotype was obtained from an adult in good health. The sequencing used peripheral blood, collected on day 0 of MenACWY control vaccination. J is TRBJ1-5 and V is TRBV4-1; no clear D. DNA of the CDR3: TGCGCCAGCAGCCAAGTGTTGGGGAATCAGCCCCAGCATTTT. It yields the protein CASSQVLGNQPQHF.